The 30 T cell receptor beta chains given below trace back to one sample, sequenced in a study of blood T cell repertoires in COVID-19 (TCRdb year 2020). The library relied on the immunoSEQ multiplex PCR assay. TCRdb took over this immuneACCESS table, retaining in-frame rearrangements with V and J assigned. Such tables are incomplete; in checked studies, under half of the missing clones stem from an unresolved V gene, and the remainder is unexplained. The sample data list about 200,000 clones, and 80% to 90% of these were observed just once. The top ten clonotypes cover 10% to 11% of the sample. Sequencing used peripheral blood. These receptors were obtained from a human donor with active or convalescent COVID-19. The donor label of this sample is uncertain.

The chain carries TRBV27 and TRBJ1-1, with 8 bases fitting TRBD1. The CDR3 is 14 residues long. The V and J ends lost 10 bases and 3 bases, in that order; junction bases with no gene match: 10. Germline CDR1 is MNHEY and CDR2 is SMNVEV (reference sequence). CDR3 sequence reads: CATWTGWPYTEAFF. Here the CDR3 DNA reads TGTGCCACCTGGACAGGGTGGCCGTACACTGAAGCTTTCTTT.

J is TRBJ2-2 and V is TRBV5-1, with 9 nucleotides matching TRBD2. Germline V gene sequence: CDR1 SGHRS, CDR2 YFSETQ. J lost 7 bases, V lost 2 bases, and 6 bases had no gene match. The CDR3 has 15 residues. CDR3 sequence (DNA): TGCGCCAGCAGCTTCGGCGGGGGGGCCAGCGGGGAGCTGTTTTTT. It codes for CASSFGGGASGELFF. Variable domain in full (rest from reference TRBV5-1 and TRBJ2-2): KAGVTQTPRYLIKTRGQQVTLSCSPISGHRSVSWYQQTPGQGLQFLFEYFSETQRNKGNFPGRFSGRQFSNSRSEMNVSTLELGDSALYLCASSFGGGASGELFFGEGSRLTVL.

The V and J genes are TRBV6-6 and TRBJ1-4; D is perhaps TRBD1 (6 bases). Trimming stripped 10 bases from V and 5 bases from J, with 14 bases between. CDR1 and CDR2 from the germline V gene are MNHNY and SVGAGI (reference sequence). This CDR3 comprises 13 residues. The CDR3 here is CATKLDRNEKLFF. In nucleotides, the CDR3 is TGTGCCACCAAGTTGGACAGAAATGAAAAACTGTTTTTT.

The table lists this clone with a few counts. The gene calls are TRBV11-2 and TRBJ2-2; TRBD2 might be the D (6 bases). Germline V gives CDR1 SGHAT, CDR2 FQNNGV. With 4 bases removed from V and 4 bases from J, the gap between germline ends came to 22 bases. The CDR3 contains 18 residues. CDR3: CASSWPWGEFMSTGELFF. As DNA, the CDR3 is TGTGCCAGCAGCTGGCCTTGGGGGGAATTCATGTCCACCGGGGAGCTGTTTTTT.

The chain joins TRBV7-3 to TRBJ2-1; tentative D call: TRBD1 (5 bases). Germline V gene data show CDR1 as SGHTA and CDR2 as FQGTGA. There are 13 residues in the CDR3. The germline V and J ends were trimmed by 3 bases and 5 bases, with 8 bases remaining between them. CDR3 coding DNA: TGTGCCAGCAGCTTTGGGGCTAACAATGAGCAGTTCTTC. It encodes CASSFGANNEQFF.

With respect to this clone: This same CDR3 is encoded by further DNA sequences in the sample. The V call is TRBV5-1, the J call TRBJ1-1, with D uncertain. Looked up from germline, CDR1 is SGHRS and CDR2 is YFSETQ. There are 15 residues in the CDR3. The V and J ends lost 0 bases and 0 bases respectively, with 9 bases between them. The CDR3 loop reads CASSLATGLNTEAFF. In nucleotides, the CDR3 is TGCGCCAGCAGCTTGGCCACGGGTTTGAACACTGAAGCTTTCTTT. Full variable domain (remainder filled in from reference TRBV5-1 and TRBJ1-1): KAGVTQTPRYLIKTRGQQVTLSCSPISGHRSVSWYQQTPGQGLQFLFEYFSETQRNKGNFPGRFSGRQFSNSRSEMNVSTLELGDSALYLCASSLATGLNTEAFFGQGTRLTVV.

This chain joins TRBV7-3 and TRBJ2-5, with D maybe TRBD2 (6 bases). From germline, CDR1 is SGHTA and CDR2 FQGTGA. V gave up 2 bases and J gave up 1 base, with 11 bases separating them. CDR3 length equals 15 residues. The CDR3 reads CASSLAGTLQETQYF. The CDR3, as DNA: TGTGCCAGCAGCTTAGCGGGGACGCTCCAAGAGACCCAGTACTTC.

The chain couples TRBV28 to TRBJ1-3; possibly TRBD1 for D (5 bases). This CDR3 comprises 15 residues. CDR1 is MDHEN, CDR2 SYDVKM, per germline. V gave up 2 bases and J gave up 0 bases, with 8 bases separating them. The CDR3 sequence: CASSLATASGNTIYF. CDR3 coding DNA: TGTGCCAGCAGTTTAGCGACAGCCTCTGGAAACACCATATATTTT.

With regard to this clone: The junction and the germline gene differ at one end; a read error may be behind it. The CDR3 loop is CASGDRDHQPQHF. The DNA of the CDR3 is TGTGCCAGCGGTGACAGGGATCATCAGCCCCAGCATTTT. The chain has TRBV6-1 and TRBJ1-5; 7 bases are a match to TRBD1. Per the germline V gene, CDR1 is MNHNS and CDR2 is SASEGT. This CDR3 is 13 amino acids long.

The V gene is TRBV6-5, the J gene TRBJ2-3; D unresolved. This CDR3 comprises 16 residues. Trimming took off 0 bases at V and 0 bases at J, with 10 bases between the two ends. The germline V gene encodes CDR1 MNHEY and CDR2 SVGAGI. The CDR3 coding sequence is TGTGCCAGCAGTTACTCTCGGTGGGCTAGCACAGATACGCAGTATTTT. The encoded protein is CASSYSRWASTDTQYF.

The rearrangement uses TRBV9 and TRBJ1-2; D uncertain. The CDR3 contains 13 residues. V was clipped by 0 bases and J by 7 bases, with 10 bases between them. Germline lookup yields CDR1 SGDLS and CDR2 YYNGEE. CDR3 nucleotides: TGTGCCAGCAGCGTAGAGGGAGTAGGTGGCTACACCTTC. It codes for CASSVEGVGGYTF.

This rearrangement joins TRBV3-1 (or the pseudogene TRBV3-2) to TRBJ1-4, with TRBD1 matching 10 bases. The CDR3 has 16 amino acids. CDR1 and CDR2 (germline): LGHDT, YNNKEL (reference sequence). V lost 4 bases to trimming and J lost 3 bases; unmatched junction nucleotides: 5. The CDR3 region is CASSPGQGFPNEKLFF. In nucleotides, the CDR3 is TGTGCCAGCAGCCCGGGACAGGGGTTTCCTAATGAAAAACTGTTTTTT.

DNA of the CDR3: TGTGCCAGCAGGAGGACAGGGACGAACACCGGGGAGCTGTTTTTT. The encoded protein is CASRRTGTNTGELFF. The V gene is TRBV6-4, the J gene TRBJ2-2, with TRBD1 matching 8 bases. The CDR3 consists of 15 residues. Germline CDR1 is MRHNA and CDR2 is SNTAGT. Trimming cost V 6 bases and J 0 bases; bases outside gene matches: 3.

This rearrangement joins TRBV28 to TRBJ1-2, with 7 bases identical to TRBD1. Germline V gene lookup returns CDR1 MDHEN and CDR2 SYDVKM. The CDR3 runs to 15 residues. Losses at the gene ends were 6 bases for V and 0 bases for J; bases not matched to a gene: 7. The CDR3 here is CASSTTGTANYGYTF. DNA of the CDR3: TGTGCCAGCAGCACAACCGGGACAGCTAACTATGGCTACACCTTC.

V gene TRBV28 combines with J gene TRBJ2-3; unclear D gene. The ends were cut back, 3 bases at V and 4 bases at J, with 11 bases in the middle. The CDR3 runs to 14 residues. The V gene's germline CDR1 is MDHEN and CDR2 SYDVKM. The DNA for the CDR3 is TGTGCCAGCAGTTTTAGACTCCGGGCAGATACGCAGTATTTT. The encoded protein is CASSFRLRADTQYF.

This clone was detected many times. The J gene is TRBJ2-2, the V gene TRBV5-8; D perhaps matches TRBD2 (6 bases). Trimming cost V 2 bases and J 0 bases, with 17 bases left between them. The CDR3 extends over 18 amino acids. Germline lookup yields CDR1 SGHTS and CDR2 YDEGEE. The CDR3 region is CASSFRLVGGANTGELFF. The CDR3 nucleotides read TGTGCCAGCAGCTTTCGATTGGTGGGCGGGGCGAACACCGGGGAGCTGTTTTTT. Supplemented by reference TRBV5-8 and TRBJ2-2, the full variable domain reads EAGVTQSPTHLIKTRGQQATLRCSPISGHTSVYWYQQALGLGLQFLLWYDEGEERNRGNFPPRFSGRQFPNYSSELNVNALELEDSALYLCASSFRLVGGANTGELFFGEGSRLTVL.

This rearrangement joins TRBV5-4 to TRBJ2-3, with 8 bases matching TRBD2. The CDR3 loop spans 14 amino acids. V was pared by 3 bases and J by 5 bases, with 5 bases of the junction left unmatched. Germline CDR1 is SGHNT and CDR2 is YYREEE (reference sequence). The CDR3 DNA follows: TGTGCCAGCAGCTATAGCGGGGTGGAAGATACGCAGTATTTT. As protein: CASSYSGVEDTQYF. The variable domain in full, completed from reference TRBV5-4 and TRBJ2-3, reads ETGVTQSPTHLIKTRGQQVTLRCSSQSGHNTVSWYQQALGQGPQFIFQYYREEENGRGNFPPRFSGLQFPNYSSELNVNALELDDSALYLCASSYSGVEDTQYFGPGTRLTVL.

This chain links TRBV7-4 with TRBJ2-7; 8 nucleotides line up with TRBD2. CDR3 length equals 18 residues. Germline-derived CDR1 and CDR2 are SGHVT and SQSDAQ. Trimming took 5 bases from V and 4 from J; bases not matched to a gene: 19. CDR3 sequence reads: CASSLPRGGEIGLYEQYF. The CDR3 nucleotides read TGTGCCAGCAGCCTCCCCCGGGGGGGGGAGATAGGCCTTTACGAGCAGTACTTC.

The V gene is TRBV6-5, the J gene TRBJ1-1; 8 bases line up with TRBD1. The germline V gene has CDR1 MNHEY and CDR2 SVGAGI. Germline trimming cut 8 bases from V and 6 bases from J; bases unmatched to any gene: 8. This CDR3 spans 13 amino acids. The CDR3 nucleotides are TGTGCCAGCTACGACAGGGGTAGGGCTGAAGCTTTCTTT. It translates to CASYDRGRAEAFF.

The chain joins TRBV5-1 to TRBJ2-3; TRBD2 aligns across 8 bases. The V gene end was trimmed by 3 bases and the J gene end by 6 bases; junction bases not matched to a gene: 9. Looked up from germline, CDR1 is SGHRS and CDR2 is YFSETQ. The CDR3 loop spans 15 amino acids. For the CDR3, the DNA is TGCGCCAGCAGCTGGGCGGGGGGTCCATCGGATACGCAGTATTTT. This codes for CASSWAGGPSDTQYF.

This clone was seen only a few times. V is TRBV5-4 and J is TRBJ2-5; 11 nucleotides agree with TRBD2. Germline V gives CDR1 SGHNT, CDR2 YYREEE (reference sequence). V lost 2 bases, J lost 5 bases, and 8 bases stayed unmatched. CDR3 length equals 16 residues. This CDR3 is CASSFSGGALGETQYF. In DNA form, the CDR3 reads TGTGCCAGCAGCTTTAGCGGGGGGGCCCTCGGGGAGACCCAGTACTTC.

This chain connects TRBV5-1 to TRBJ2-7; D is possibly TRBD1 (6 bases). Trimming shortened V by 3 bases and J by 2 bases, and 15 bases separated the two germline ends. The CDR3 spans 15 residues. The V gene's germline CDR1 is SGHRS and CDR2 YFSETQ. The CDR3 is CASSWMAGAAYEQYF. CDR3 sequence (DNA): TGCGCCAGCAGCTGGATGGCAGGGGCGGCCTACGAGCAGTACTTC.

The V gene is TRBV7-2, the J gene TRBJ1-2, with a tentative D call TRBD1 (5 bases). CDR1 is SGHTA and CDR2 is FQGNSA in the germline V gene. There are 13 residues in the CDR3. The ends were cut back, 1 base at V and 8 bases at J, with 11 bases in the middle. CDR3 nucleotides: TGTGCCAGCAGCTTAGGGGGGGAGAGGGGCTACACCTTC. As protein: CASSLGGERGYTF.

The J gene is TRBJ2-3, the V gene TRBV15; weak D call: TRBD2 (6 bases). Germline CDR1 reads LNHNV; CDR2 reads YYDKDF (reference sequence). The length of the CDR3 is 17 residues. The germline V and J ends were trimmed by 3 bases and 5 bases, with 21 bases remaining between them. The CDR3 here is CATSSRRSGDLKDTQYF. CDR3 nucleotides: TGTGCCACCAGCAGTAGGCGCTCGGGGGACCTAAAAGATACGCAGTATTTT. Looking up the rest from reference TRBV15 and TRBJ2-3 gives the full variable domain: DAMVIQNPRYQVTQFGKPVTLSCSQTLNHNVMYWYQQKSSQAPKLLFHYYDKDFNNEADTPDNFQSRRPNTSFCFLDIRSPGLGDTAMYLCATSSRRSGDLKDTQYFGPGTRLTVL.

In nucleotides, the CDR3 is TGTGCCAGCAGTCCCACCTCGGTGGACAGGGAGAACTATGGCTACACCTTC. Protein product: CASSPTSVDRENYGYTF. The V call is TRBV28, the J call TRBJ1-2; 8 bases are a match to TRBD1. The junction had 13 bases not matched to a gene; V was cut back by 5 bases and J by 2 bases. There are 17 residues in the CDR3. Germline assignment: CDR1 MDHEN and CDR2 SYDVKM.

The chain joins TRBV19 to TRBJ2-5; 12 bases fit TRBD2. Looked up from germline, CDR1 is LNHDA and CDR2 is SQIVND (reference sequence). The V and J ends lost 5 bases and 4 bases, in that order; junction bases with no gene match: 11. The CDR3 extends over 17 amino acids. The CDR3 nucleotides read TGTGCCAGTAGTCGAACCCTACTAGCGGGGGGTGGAGAGACCCAGTACTTC. This codes for CASSRTLLAGGGETQYF.

The rearrangement links TRBV9 to TRBJ2-1; no clear D gene. The V and J ends lost 2 bases and 8 bases respectively, with 14 bases between them. Per germline, CDR1 SGDLS and CDR2 YYNGEE. The CDR3 has 14 residues. CDR3: CASSVPPAGDEQFF. In nucleotides, the CDR3 is TGTGCCAGCAGCGTCCCCCCGGCTGGAGATGAGCAGTTCTTC. The whole variable domain, filled in from reference TRBV9 and TRBJ2-1, reads DSGVTQTPKHLITATGQRVTLRCSPRSGDLSVYWYQQSLDQGLQFLIQYYNGEERAKGNILERFSAQQFPDLHSELNLSSLELGDSALYFCASSVPPAGDEQFFGPGTRLTVL.

The gene calls are TRBV18 and TRBJ2-5; D is perhaps TRBD2 (5 bases). This CDR3 contains 14 residues. CDR1 is KGHSH, CDR2 LQKENI, per germline. Deletions cut 1 base from V and 4 bases from J, with 10 bases between. Written as DNA, the CDR3 is TGTGCCAGCTCACCACAATGGAGGCGAGAGACCCAGTACTTC. Amino acids: CASSPQWRRETQYF.

This clone was picked up one time. Other nucleotide sequences from this sample produce the same CDR3. The chain is built from TRBV7-2 and TRBJ2-2; tentatively, D is TRBD1 (6 bases). This CDR3 region has 15 residues. CDR1 and CDR2 from the germline V gene are SGHTA and FQGNSA. V dropped 3 bases and J dropped 1 base, with 9 bases sitting between them. In DNA form, the CDR3 reads TGTGCCAGCAGCTTGGACAGTAGGAACACCGGGGAGCTGTTTTTT. Residues: CASSLDSRNTGELFF.

This clone was counted once. The chain couples TRBV5-6 to TRBJ2-2, with 9 bases identical to TRBD1. CDR1 and CDR2 from the germline V gene are SGHDT and YYEEEE. The CDR3 runs 14 residues. Trimming cost V 3 bases and J 4 bases; bases outside gene matches: 1. CDR3 protein: CASSYRGLTGELFF. The CDR3 nucleotides read TGTGCCAGCAGCTACAGGGGGCTCACCGGGGAGCTGTTTTTT. Drawing the rest from reference TRBV5-6 and TRBJ2-2, the complete variable domain is DAGVTQSPTHLIKTRGQQVTLRCSPKSGHDTVSWYQQALGQGPQFIFQYYEEEERQRGNFPDRFSGHQFPNYSSELNVNALLLGDSALYLCASSYRGLTGELFFGEGSRLTVL.